This TCR beta chain was obtained from a study of T cell responses to AZD1222 COVID-19 vaccine (dated by TCRdb to the early 2020s). For context, the study as a whole: Because spike-specific TCR depth and breadth did not differ between the two schedules, AZD1222 recipients who got a second dose at roughly 4 weeks were pooled with those who got a second dose at roughly 12 weeks. Trial participants were enrolled into age subgroups of 18-55, 56-69 and 70-plus years, which contained approximately 150, 28 and 58 TCR-sequenced participants, respectively. TCR sequencing covered fewer than 250 trial participants: 200 to 220 given two doses of AZD1222 and about 26 given two doses of MenACWY control vaccine. The study at large found these results: The 56-69-year group was small, and its depth increase did not reach significance, likely because of low power. The vaccine-associated CD4 TCRs covered the entire spike protein, and the dominant responses fell in regions 160-218 and 743-854. Reportedly, almost half of the unique spike-specific TCRs recognized epitopes lying outside the regions that are mutated in the B.1.351 and B.1.1.7 variants. Because no samples from the day 14 peak response were available, repertoires could be characterized only after the peak T cell response. A significant rise in spike-specific TCR breadth and depth was observed after two AZD1222 doses relative to day 0 and relative to MenACWY recipients. Only six AZD1222 recipients were SARS-CoV-2 seropositive at baseline, limiting conclusions about previously exposed vaccinees. Most participants were white British and females outnumbered males, and the authors suggested that clonal diversity may have been underestimated.

Per the publication, the time point label means: baseline before first vaccination. Samples from vaccinated people were obtained from the UK trials COV001 and COV002, which included a single-blind randomized controlled phase 2/3 trial of AZD1222 (ChAdOx1 nCoV-19) in healthy adults. Trial participant PBMC samples were collected at day 0 and day 28 after the second dose for TCRbeta chain sequencing. Turning to this clone: Its antigen specificity is not known. No qualities accompany the bases; no much larger clone lies one base away.

Relative to germline, V is missing 5 bases and J is missing 12 bases, with 9 bases of the junction outside any gene match. CDR1 is given as SEHNR and CDR2 as FQNEAQ, both from the germline V gene (reference sequence). The CDR3 measures 12 amino acids from cysteine to phenylalanine. Only the CDR3 DNA is retained, 36 bases long and in frame from the first base. The CDR3 regions of human TCRbeta chains were subjected to immunosequencing. As for the authors' bioinformatics: TCRs in the repertoires were compared against a reference library of SARS-CoV-2-specific TCRs that had been generated with the MIRA antigen-specificity platform. Breadth was defined as the fraction of unique TCRs that were SARS-CoV-2-associated, and depth was defined as the fraction of total T cells that were SARS-CoV-2-associated. Using the MIRA data, each spike-specific TCR was mapped to the spike region that the TCR reacts to and placed in a CD4 or CD8 class. Log10-transformed breadth and depth values were compared by one-way ANOVA with Sidak's multiple comparisons tests. The immuneACCESS repertoire file appears here via TCRdb, limited to in-frame rearrangements. These files lack a portion of the clones; in checked studies, under half of the deficit traces to unresolved V genes, and the cause of the others is not known. V, J and clone size derive from that table, while D and trimming were established from the DNA sequence. The sample table shows around 120,000 clones, and about 89% are seen once. The ten biggest clones cover around 30% of the sample.

The sequence came from an adult in good health. The rearranged segments are TRBV7-9 and TRBJ1-1, and TRBD1 aligns with 7 junction nucleotides. The specimen was peripheral blood, collected on day 0 of AZD1222 vaccination. The DNA reads as follows: TGTGCCAGCAGCCCCGGACAGGATTGGCCTTTCTTT. The resulting protein is CASSPGQDWPFF.